The 10 T cell receptor beta chains below all came from one sample that was sequenced in a study of breast tumors, draining lymph nodes, adjacent tissues. Samples came from axillary lymph nodes draining the breast cancer. TCRdb used MiXCR to reprocess the multiplex PCR reads, holding one entry per CDR3 protein. The sample includes around 170,000 distinct CDR3 sequences, roughly 30% of them seen just once. Sequencing was performed on axillary lymph node tissue. The receptors come from a female donor with breast cancer. Some clones in this sample may be carry-over from other donors' samples.

This clonotype appeared many times. This chain links TRBV7-9 with TRBJ2-3; 9 nucleotides match TRBD2. The CDR3 sequence is 15 residues long. V gave up 3 bases and J gave up 3 bases; unmatched junction bases: 4. Germline V gene data show CDR1 as SEHNR and CDR2 as FQNEAQ (reference sequence). The DNA for the CDR3 is TGTGCCAGCAGCTTTGTGGCGGGAGGGACAGATACGCAGTATTTT. This translates into CASSFVAGGTDTQYF. Based on the CDR3 plus reference TRBV7-9 and TRBJ2-3, the full variable domain is DTGVSQNPRHKITKRGQNVTFRCDPISEHNRLYWYRQTLGQGPEFLTYFQNEAQLEKSRLLSDRFSAERPKGSFSTLEIQRTEQGDSAMYLCASSFVAGGTDTQYFGPGTRLTVL.

This clonotype occurred many times. The V and J genes are TRBV4-1 and TRBJ2-1, with D perhaps given as TRBD1 or TRBD2 (5 bases each). The CDR3 spans 13 residues. Trimming left V 3 bases short and J 6 bases short, with 9 bases between. Germline V gene sequence: CDR1 MGHRA, CDR2 YSYEKL. In DNA, the CDR3 is TGCGCCAGCAGCCAGGGACCAACCAATGAGCAGTTCTTC. Translating gives CASSQGPTNEQFF.

This clonotype was detected a few times. One base away lies a much larger clone, so this may be a sequencing read error. This sequence joins TRBV20-1 and TRBJ2-1; D gene uncertain. In germline, CDR1 is DFQATT, CDR2 SNEGSKA (reference sequence). This CDR3 has 14 amino acids. The DNA for the CDR3 is TGCAGTGCTAGCGGGCCACTATCCTACACTGAGCAGTTCTTC. It encodes CSASGPLSYTEQFF.

The chain links TRBV20-1 to TRBJ2-1, with 16 positions matching TRBD2. This CDR3 has 15 residues. J was trimmed by 7 bases and V by 3 bases; bases with no gene match: 3. Germline V lookup: CDR1 DFQATT, CDR2 SNEGSKA (reference sequence). CDR3 in DNA: TGCAGTGCTAGGGGGACTAGCGGGAGGGAGAATGAGCAGTTCTTC. This sequence encodes CSARGTSGRENEQFF.

Details on this clonotype: A much larger clone lies one base from this, so it may be a read error. The J gene is TRBJ1-5, the V gene TRBV19, with no clear D. The V gene lost 3 bases and the J gene lost 1 base, with 16 bases spanning the gap. CDR1 LNHDA and CDR2 SQIVND come from the germline V gene (reference sequence). The CDR3 covers 17 residues. The CDR3 sequence: CASSIGRAGRSNQPQHF. As DNA, the CDR3 is TGTGCCAGTAGTATCGGAAGGGCTGGTAGGAGCAATCAGCCCCAGCATTTT.

To note about this clonotype: The DNA is omitted, as the CDR3 cannot be located on it reliably, and the CDR3 follows TCRdb's listing. The chain combines TRBV25-1 with TRBJ2-2; the table's D call, TRBD2, was not checked against the DNA. With termini counted, the CDR3 has 17 amino acids. Germline CDR1 is MGHDK and CDR2 is SYGVNS. This CDR3 is CICSARAGTANTGELFF.

This clonotype was counted at least ten times. The chain joins TRBV9 to TRBJ2-3; 16 nucleotides match TRBD2. The J segment lost 6 bases and the V segment lost 4 bases, leaving 17 bases of the junction unmatched. Germline V gene data show CDR1 as SGDLS and CDR2 as YYNGEE. The CDR3 loop spans 20 amino acids. The CDR3 DNA follows: TGTGCCAGCAGCTCGCCCACCGGGACTAGCGGGGGGGGGTTATGGGATACGCAGTATTTT. It translates to CASSSPTGTSGGGLWDTQYF.

This clonotype occurred many times. J is TRBJ2-5 and V is TRBV9; D is possibly TRBD2 (6 bases). The CDR3 runs to 14 residues. The V and J ends lost 0 bases and 5 bases respectively, with 11 bases between them. Germline V gene data show CDR1 as SGDLS and CDR2 as YYNGEE. The CDR3 DNA is TGTGCCAGCAGCGTAGGCGGGGCAGCGGAGACCCAGTACTTC. Protein product: CASSVGGAAETQYF.

This clonotype was counted only a few times. V and J are TRBV3-1 and TRBJ2-7, with unresolved D. Looked up from germline, CDR1 is LGHDT and CDR2 is YNNKEL (reference sequence). Trimming cost V 5 bases and J 6 bases, with 17 bases left between them. This CDR3 contains 14 residues. The CDR3 region is CASSTWTVSGEQYF. CDR3 nucleotides: TGTGCCAGCAGCACCTGGACGGTGTCGGGCGAGCAGTACTTC.

V is TRBV7-8 and J is TRBJ2-2, with 8 bases matching TRBD1. Looked up from germline, CDR1 is SGHVS and CDR2 is FQNEAQ. The CDR3 totals 15 residues. Trimming took 5 bases from V and 11 from J; bases not matched to a gene: 13. Written as DNA, the CDR3 is TGTGCCAGCAGCGTTCGGACAGGGAGAGACTACGAGCTGTTTTTT. It is translated as CASSVRTGRDYELFF.